This passage covers 25 T cell receptor beta chains from one sample sequenced in a study of T cells in Graves' hyperthyroidism and ophthalmopathy. It was RNA transcripts that yielded the amplified TCR beta CDR3 regions. Researchers ran a first-round RT-PCR on the TCR CDR3 using the HTBI primer set. Each CDR3 protein gets one entry after TCRdb re-called the multiplex PCR reads with MiXCR. The sample lists over 700,000 distinct CDR3 sequences, approximately 36% seen once, with approximately 31% in the top ten. The sample was blood. The receptors were gathered from a woman in her thirties or forties with Graves' hyperthyroidism.

This rearrangement joins TRBV9 to TRBJ1-3; 7 nucleotides agree with TRBD1. The trim removed 0 bases at V and 4 bases at J, leaving 13 bases unmatched. The CDR3 spans 18 residues. CDR1 SGDLS and CDR2 YYNGEE come from the germline V gene. CDR3 loop: CASSVEVGRGNIGNTIYF. DNA of the CDR3: TGTGCCAGCAGCGTAGAGGTCGGCAGGGGGAATATCGGAAACACCATATATTTT.

This chain joins TRBV12-3 or TRBV12-4 and TRBJ1-5; D possibly corresponds to TRBD1 (6 bases). Trimming stripped 6 bases from V and 0 bases from J, with 18 bases between. This CDR3 is built from 17 residues. CDR3 DNA sequence: TGTGCCAGCAGCTTCGGATACCAGGGGCATAGCAATCAGCCCCAGCATTTT. Encoded protein: CASSFGYQGHSNQPQHF.

V gene TRBV3-1 combines with J gene TRBJ1-5, with D hard to call. Germline loops: CDR1 LGHDT, CDR2 YNNKEL (reference sequence). V dropped 0 bases and J dropped 3 bases, with 9 bases sitting between them. CDR3 length: 15 residues. CDR3 residues: CASSQDGASNQPQHF. For the CDR3, the DNA is TGTGCCAGCAGCCAAGACGGAGCCTCCAATCAGCCCCAGCATTTT.

The genes are TRBV5-6 and TRBJ2-6; D unclear. The CDR3 length is 18 residues. Trimming pared 7 bases from V and 1 base from J, leaving 21 bases between. In germline, CDR1 is SGHDT, CDR2 YYEEEE. CDR3 in DNA: TGTGCCAGCCCTCGAACGGGTCCGGGTCGATCTGGGGCCAACGTCCTGACTTTC. Residues: CASPRTGPGRSGANVLTF.

The CDR3 DNA sequence: TGTGCCAGCAGCCGACAACCCGGGAGGGGGTCAGGTGGCTACACCTTC. Residues: CASSRQPGRGSGGYTF. The rearrangement uses TRBV19 and TRBJ1-2; weak D call: TRBD1 (6 bases). V shed 9 bases and J shed 7 bases, with 27 bases lying between them. CDR1 and CDR2 from the germline V gene are LNHDA and SQIVND (reference sequence). This CDR3 has 16 amino acids. The variable domain in full, with the rest retrieved from reference TRBV19 and TRBJ1-2, is DGGITQSPKYLFRKEGQNVTLSCEQNLNHDAMYWYRQDPGQGLRLIYYSQIVNDFQKGDIAEGYSVSREKKESFPLTVTSAQKNPTAFYLCASSRQPGRGSGGYTFGSGTRLTVV.

This clonotype was seen a few times. The CDR3 DNA sequence: TGTGCCAGCAGTTCCCGGGCGATAGGGGGGACCTACGAGCAGTACTTC. This sequence encodes CASSSRAIGGTYEQYF. The chain combines TRBV12-3 or TRBV12-4 with TRBJ2-7; D is possibly TRBD1 or TRBD2 (6 bases each). The CDR3 spans 16 residues. Trimming left V 4 bases short and J 2 bases short, with 18 bases between.

This clonotype was recorded at least ten times. The gene calls are TRBV4-3 and TRBJ1-6; no clear D gene. There are 14 residues in the CDR3. Per germline, CDR1 LGHNA and CDR2 YSLEER. V lost 0 bases, J lost 6 bases, and 6 bases lay in between. The CDR3 reads CASSQDSANSPLHF. Here the CDR3 DNA reads TGCGCCAGCAGCCAAGATTCAGCTAATTCACCCCTCCACTTT.

This clonotype was seen ten or more times. The chain is built from TRBV19 and TRBJ1-2; a possible D gene is TRBD1 (6 bases). V was cut by 3 bases and J by 8 bases, with 10 bases left in between. The CDR3 contains 12 residues. From germline, CDR1 is LNHDA and CDR2 SQIVND (reference sequence). The CDR3 coding sequence is TGTGCCAGTAGTATCAGGGGCGGCGGCTACACCTTC. This sequence encodes CASSIRGGGYTF.

This clonotype was counted at least ten times. The J gene is TRBJ1-5, the V gene TRBV20-1; 7 positions match TRBD1. Germline trimming cut 6 bases from V and 7 bases from J; bases unmatched to any gene: 12. CDR3 length equals 14 residues. Germline-derived CDR1 and CDR2 are DFQATT and SNEGSKA (reference sequence). The CDR3 region is CSALLGQIEQPQHF. CDR3 in DNA: TGCAGTGCCCTTTTGGGACAGATTGAACAGCCCCAGCATTTT.

Ten or more counts support this clonotype. Here the CDR3 DNA reads TGTGCCAGCAGCTTAGCCGGATTTTCAGAGACCCAGTACTTC. As protein: CASSLAGFSETQYF. The chain links TRBV7-2 to TRBJ2-5; no clear D. Germline V CDR1 and CDR2: SGHTA, FQGNSA. V was shortened by 0 bases and J by 4 bases, with 9 bases between the two germline ends. The CDR3 has 14 amino acids.

This clonotype was counted between two and nine times. V is TRBV6-5 and J is TRBJ1-3; weak D call: TRBD1 (5 bases). Trimming left V 0 bases short and J 0 bases short, with 9 bases between. The length of the CDR3 is 16 residues. The germline gives CDR1 MNHEY, CDR2 SVGAGI. CDR3 region: CASSYSGRVSGNTIYF. In DNA, the CDR3 is TGTGCCAGCAGTTACTCTGGCAGGGTCTCTGGAAACACCATATATTTT.

To note about this clonotype: A read error may explain this, as a much larger clone is one base away. The chain carries TRBV24-1 and TRBJ2-2; 7 positions agree with TRBD2. CDR1 is KGHDR, CDR2 SFDVKD, per germline. The CDR3 covers 16 residues. CDR3 coding DNA: TGTGCCACCAGTGATACATCTAGCGGACTTACCGGGGAGCTGTCTTTT. It encodes CATSDTSSGLTGELSF.

The CDR3 spells CASNREGSPGYGYTF. CDR3 sequence (DNA): TGTGCCAGCAATAGAGAAGGTTCCCCTGGCTATGGCTACACCTTC. The chain recombines TRBV6-1 with TRBJ1-2; the D is unclear. The CDR3 spans 15 residues. Germline V gives CDR1 MNHNS, CDR2 SASEGT. Trimming cost V 7 bases and J 4 bases, with 19 bases left between them.

The rearrangement joins TRBV29-1 to TRBJ2-2; 9 nucleotides align to TRBD1. This CDR3 comprises 14 residues. The germline V gene encodes CDR1 SQVTM and CDR2 ANQGSEA. The CDR3 DNA is TGCGGGACCGGGACAGGGACGAACACCGGGGAGCTGTTTTTT. This gives the protein CGTGTGTNTGELFF.

This clonotype was observed many times. The junction shows a germline mismatch at one end, possibly a read error. The chain couples TRBV10-3 to TRBJ1-5, with TRBD1 as a possible D gene (5 bases). From germline, CDR1 is ENHRY and CDR2 SYGVKD. CDR3 length: 14 amino acids. Here the CDR3 reads CATFEGQGNQPQHF. CDR3 nucleotides: TGTGCCACCTTCGAAGGGCAGGGCAACCAGCCCCAGCATTTT.

The gene calls are TRBV9 and TRBJ1-1; maybe TRBD1 (5 bases). Germline CDR1 SGDLS, CDR2 YYNGEE. CDR3 length: 14 amino acids. V dropped 3 bases and J dropped 0 bases, with 9 bases sitting between them. The chain's CDR3 is CASSEQVMNTEAFF. CDR3 nucleotides: TGTGCCAGCAGCGAACAGGTCATGAACACTGAAGCTTTCTTT.

The chain combines TRBV2 with TRBJ1-5; tentative D call: TRBD1 (5 bases). The germline CDR1 and CDR2 sequences are SNHLY and FYNNEI. Trimming removed 7 bases from V and 0 bases from J, with 13 bases in between. CDR3 length: 15 residues. The DNA for the CDR3 is TGTGCCAGCACGGTGAGGGGTTATAGCAATCAGCCCCAGCATTTT. It yields the protein CASTVRGYSNQPQHF.

The chain employs TRBV24-1 and TRBJ2-3; D is uncertain. Trimming cost V 4 bases and J 5 bases, with 12 bases left between them. CDR3 length equals 14 residues. The germline V gene encodes CDR1 KGHDR and CDR2 SFDVKD. DNA of the CDR3: TGTGCCACCAGTGACCGCCTAAGGTTAGATACGCAGTATTTT. Its translation: CATSDRLRLDTQYF.

The chain carries TRBV27 and TRBJ2-7; D is unresolved. Between the trimmed V and J ends, which lost 5 bases and 6 bases, there was a span of 14 bases. Germline values: CDR1 MNHEY, CDR2 SMNVEV (reference sequence). The CDR3 consists of 13 residues. The CDR3 protein is CASSTPSHREQYF. The CDR3 coding sequence is TGTGCCAGCAGTACCCCTTCCCATCGCGAGCAGTACTTC.

This clonotype was seen many times. The CDR3 bases are TGTGCCAGCAATTTGGCAGCTGGAAACACCATATATTTT. It specifies CASNLAAGNTIYF. The gene calls are TRBV2 and TRBJ1-3; D is unclear. V was pared by 7 bases and J by 2 bases, with 9 bases between. Germline values: CDR1 SNHLY, CDR2 FYNNEI. The CDR3 is 13 amino acids.

The rearrangement links TRBV7-9 to TRBJ1-4; weak D call: TRBD1 (5 bases). V was clipped by 4 bases and J by 4 bases, with 10 bases between them. The CDR3 has 14 amino acids. CDR1 and CDR2 from the germline V gene are SEHNR and FQNEAQ (reference sequence). CDR3 bases: TGTGCCAGCAGCTCTGGAGACAGTAATGAAAAACTGTTTTTT. This translates into CASSSGDSNEKLFF.

The sample holds a few counts of this clonotype. This chain links TRBV7-9 with TRBJ1-5; 10 nucleotides match TRBD1. The CDR3 sequence is 19 residues long. V lost 6 bases to trimming and J lost 2 bases; unmatched junction nucleotides: 16. The V gene's germline CDR1 is SEHNR and CDR2 FQNEAQ (reference sequence). The CDR3 region has the DNA TGTGCCAGCAGTACCTCCGGGACAGGGGTGGGGTTGGGCAATCAGCCCCAGCATTTT. Its translation: CASSTSGTGVGLGNQPQHF.

The V gene is TRBV6-5, the J gene TRBJ2-1; TRBD2 is a possible D gene (5 bases). CDR1 is MNHEY and CDR2 is SVGAGI in the germline V gene. The CDR3 runs to 13 residues. Trimming shortened V by 5 bases and J by 4 bases, and 9 bases separated the two germline ends. DNA for the CDR3: TGTGCCAGCAGTAGAGGAGGTTACAATGAGCAGTTCTTC. Translation: CASSRGGYNEQFF.

This clonotype was counted ten times or more. This sequence joins TRBV4-3 and TRBJ2-6, with D possibly being TRBD1 or TRBD2 (5 bases each). The CDR3 totals 16 residues. CDR1 is LGHNA and CDR2 is YSLEER in the germline V gene. Trimming took off 0 bases at V and 1 base at J, with 7 bases between the two ends. CDR3 sequence (DNA): TGCGCCAGCAGCCAAGAAGAGGGGTCTGGGGCCAACGTCCTGACTTTC. Amino acid sequence: CASSQEEGSGANVLTF.

This clonotype was counted ten times or more. The chain is built from TRBV29-1 and TRBJ1-1; D remains unclear. The CDR3 is 12 residues long. Germline values: CDR1 SQVTM, CDR2 ANQGSEA. Deletions cut 1 base from V and 7 bases from J, with 10 bases between. CDR3 protein: CSVEGRYVEAFF. CDR3 bases: TGCAGCGTTGAAGGTCGCTATGTTGAAGCTTTCTTT.